One sample yielded the 17 T cell receptor beta chains listed below, sequenced in a study of identical twins. TCRdb reprocessed the 5' RACE reads via MiXCR and lists one record per CDR3 protein. The data contain approximately 690,000 distinct CDR3 sequences, roughly 6% of them singletons. The sequenced sample consisted of naive T cells sorted from blood. Receptor source: a man aged 18 to 29 in good health.

This clonotype has at least ten counts. The gene calls are TRBV5-1 and TRBJ1-4; D unresolved. The V gene lost 5 bases and the J gene lost 7 bases, with 21 bases spanning the gap. The V gene's germline CDR1 is SGHRS and CDR2 YFSETQ. The length of the CDR3 is 16 residues. The CDR3 DNA reads as TGCGCCAGCAGGAAAGATCCGAACAGTGTTGGTGAAAAACTGTTTTTT. This gives the protein CASRKDPNSVGEKLFF.

This clonotype was seen ten or more times. V gene TRBV11-2 combines with J gene TRBJ2-2; TRBD1 aligns across 9 bases. This CDR3 contains 17 residues. V trimming: 0 bases; J trimming: 4 bases; junction bases outside the gene matches: 6. Per the germline V gene, CDR1 is SGHAT and CDR2 is FQNNGV. The CDR3: CASSLDLWDRVTGELFF. The DNA for the CDR3 is TGTGCCAGCAGCTTAGATTTATGGGACAGGGTCACCGGGGAGCTGTTTTTT.

The chain recombines TRBV18 with TRBJ1-5; D call uncertain. The CDR3 has 15 residues. V gave up 1 base and J gave up 1 base, with 8 bases separating them. The V gene's germline CDR1 is KGHSH and CDR2 LQKENI. CDR3 in amino acids: CASSPQDRSNQPQHF. CDR3 nucleotides: TGTGCCAGCTCACCACAGGACCGGAGCAATCAGCCCCAGCATTTT.

This clonotype has a count of ten or more. V is TRBV29-1 and J is TRBJ1-2, with D uncertain. The germline V gene has CDR1 SQVTM and CDR2 ANQGSEA. V was cut by 5 bases and J by 7 bases, with 14 bases left in between. The CDR3 covers 12 residues. The DNA for the CDR3 is TGCAGCGTTCCCGGCCCCGGACGTGGCTACACCTTC. Its protein product is CSVPGPGRGYTF.

This clonotype was seen at least ten times. This chain uses TRBV6-1 with TRBJ1-1; D gene uncertain. There are 12 residues in the CDR3. With 8 bases removed from V and 12 bases from J, the gap between germline ends came to 19 bases. Germline V gene sequence: CDR1 MNHNS, CDR2 SASEGT. Here the CDR3 DNA reads TGTGCCAGCTCCGGAGCCAGCCCCGAACCTTTCTTT. Amino acid sequence: CASSGASPEPFF.

This clonotype was seen at least ten times. V usage is TRBV5-6 and J usage is TRBJ2-5; unclear D gene. Trimming stripped 0 bases from V and 3 bases from J, with 6 bases between. This CDR3 is 13 amino acids long. The germline V gene encodes CDR1 SGHDT and CDR2 YYEEEE. CDR3 amino acids: CASSLEEEETQYF. CDR3 bases: TGTGCCAGCAGCTTGGAAGAAGAAGAGACCCAGTACTTC.

V and J are TRBV25-1 and TRBJ2-4; a possible D gene is TRBD1 (5 bases). Trimming left V 5 bases short and J 1 base short, with 15 bases between. CDR1 and CDR2 from the germline V gene are MGHDK and SYGVNS. The CDR3 covers 16 residues. The CDR3: CASSQGAGLAKNIQYF. In DNA, the CDR3 is TGTGCCAGCAGTCAAGGGGCAGGGTTGGCCAAAAACATTCAGTACTTC.

This clonotype came up a few times. The J gene is TRBJ1-6, the V gene TRBV5-1; no definite D call. The V gene's germline CDR1 is SGHRS and CDR2 YFSETQ. The CDR3 loop spans 13 amino acids. V shed 6 bases and J shed 0 bases, with 4 bases lying between them. In DNA, the CDR3 is TGCGCCAGCAACAGCTCCTATAATTCACCCCTCCACTTT. This gives the protein CASNSSYNSPLHF.

This clonotype was observed many times. The V gene is TRBV5-1, the J gene TRBJ2-1, with D possibly TRBD1 on 6 matching bases. CDR3 length equals 15 residues. Germline V gene sequence: CDR1 SGHRS, CDR2 YFSETQ. V gave up 3 bases and J gave up 2 bases, with 12 bases separating them. The DNA of the CDR3 is TGCGCCAGCAGCTCCGCCGGGACAACCTACAATGAGCAGTTCTTC. Encoded protein: CASSSAGTTYNEQFF.

This clonotype was counted a few times. The chain is built from TRBV4-2 and TRBJ2-2; TRBD2 agrees at 8 bases. The J segment lost 0 bases and the V segment lost 2 bases, leaving 2 bases of the junction unmatched. Germline V lookup: CDR1 LGHNA, CDR2 YNFKEQ. The CDR3 spans 16 residues. CDR3 bases: TGTGCCAGCAGCCAAATAGCGGGATCGAACACCGGGGAGCTGTTTTTT. Translating it yields CASSQIAGSNTGELFF.

This clonotype was recorded a few times. The chain joins TRBV5-1 to TRBJ2-3; the D gene is possibly TRBD1 (6 bases). Trimming removed 4 bases at V and 3 bases at J, with 12 bases between. From germline, CDR1 is SGHRS and CDR2 YFSETQ. This CDR3 region has 14 residues. The CDR3 spells CASSRDILTDTQYF. CDR3 bases: TGCGCCAGCAGCCGGGACATACTTACAGATACGCAGTATTTT.

This clonotype was found many times. The chain combines TRBV12-3 or TRBV12-4 with TRBJ1-2; no clear D gene. The CDR3 is 12 amino acids. Trimming stripped 0 bases from V and 7 bases from J, with 6 bases between. The CDR3 is CASSLAVTGYTF. The CDR3 DNA is TGTGCCAGCAGTTTAGCCGTAACTGGCTACACCTTC.

This clonotype was counted between two and nine times. The V call is TRBV3-1, the J call TRBJ2-2; D is ambiguous. This CDR3 has 15 residues. V lost 4 bases and J 5 bases, leaving 14 bases between the germline ends. Looked up from germline, CDR1 is LGHDT and CDR2 is YNNKEL (reference sequence). The CDR3 sequence: CASSLIAIQTGELFF. CDR3 nucleotide sequence: TGTGCCAGCAGCCTCATTGCAATACAGACCGGGGAGCTGTTTTTT.

This clonotype has just a few counts. This chain joins TRBV7-2 and TRBJ2-7; weak D call: TRBD1 (6 bases). Trimming removed 7 bases from V and 6 bases from J, with 13 bases in between. The CDR3 length is 12 residues. CDR1 and CDR2 (germline): SGHTA, FQGNSA. CDR3 sequence (DNA): TGTGCCAGCACCTACAGGGTCTCCGAGCAGTACGTC. It encodes CASTYRVSEQYV.

V and J are TRBV4-3 and TRBJ2-7; TRBD2 matches 8 bases. Germline CDR1 reads LGHNA; CDR2 reads YSLEER. Losses at the gene ends were 1 base for V and 1 base for J; bases not matched to a gene: 9. The CDR3 has 17 amino acids. CDR3 protein: CASSQAPSGSRSYEQYF. Here the CDR3 DNA reads TGCGCCAGCAGCCAAGCTCCCAGCGGGAGTCGGTCCTACGAGCAGTACTTC.

This clonotype was seen many times. J is TRBJ2-1 and V is TRBV27, with D perhaps being TRBD1 or TRBD2 (5 bases each). With 5 bases removed from V and 7 bases from J, the gap between germline ends came to 18 bases. Germline V gene lookup returns CDR1 MNHEY and CDR2 SMNVEV (reference sequence). CDR3 length: 15 residues. As DNA, the CDR3 is TGTGCCAGCAGTCTAGAGATGTGGGGGTTGAATGAGCAGTTCTTC. Protein product: CASSLEMWGLNEQFF.

The chain has TRBV7-9 and TRBJ2-7; TRBD2 agrees at 8 bases. V trimming: 5 bases; J trimming: 0 bases; junction bases outside the gene matches: 3. The CDR3 spans 14 residues. CDR1 and CDR2 (germline): SEHNR, FQNEAQ (reference sequence). This chain's CDR3 is CASSGLAGSYEQYV. DNA of the CDR3: TGTGCCAGCAGCGGCCTAGCGGGCTCCTACGAGCAGTACGTC.